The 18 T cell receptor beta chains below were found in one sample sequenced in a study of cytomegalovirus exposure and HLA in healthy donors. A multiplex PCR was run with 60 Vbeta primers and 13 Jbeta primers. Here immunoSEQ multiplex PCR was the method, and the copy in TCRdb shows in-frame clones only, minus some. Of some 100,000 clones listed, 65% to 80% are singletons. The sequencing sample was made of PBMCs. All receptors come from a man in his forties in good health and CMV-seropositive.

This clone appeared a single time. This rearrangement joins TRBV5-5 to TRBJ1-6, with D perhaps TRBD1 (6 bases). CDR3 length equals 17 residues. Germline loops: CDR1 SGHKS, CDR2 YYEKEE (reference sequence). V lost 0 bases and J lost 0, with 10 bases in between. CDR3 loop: CASSLEGESSYNSPLHF. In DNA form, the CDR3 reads TGTGCCAGCAGCTTGGAGGGGGAAAGCTCCTATAATTCACCCCTCCACTTT.

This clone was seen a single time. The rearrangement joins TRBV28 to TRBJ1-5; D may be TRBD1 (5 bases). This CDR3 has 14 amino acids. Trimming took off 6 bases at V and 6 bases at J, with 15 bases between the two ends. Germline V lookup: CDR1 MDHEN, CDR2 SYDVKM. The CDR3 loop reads CASRRRGDGQPQHF. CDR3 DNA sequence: TGTGCCAGCAGGAGGAGGGGTGATGGTCAGCCCCAGCATTTT.

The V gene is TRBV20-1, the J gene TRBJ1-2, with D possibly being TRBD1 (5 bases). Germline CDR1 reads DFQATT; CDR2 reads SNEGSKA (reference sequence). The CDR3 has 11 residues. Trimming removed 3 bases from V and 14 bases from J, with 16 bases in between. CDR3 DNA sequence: TGCAGTGCTAGGGACATTCCTGGGGGGACCTTC. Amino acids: CSARDIPGGTF.

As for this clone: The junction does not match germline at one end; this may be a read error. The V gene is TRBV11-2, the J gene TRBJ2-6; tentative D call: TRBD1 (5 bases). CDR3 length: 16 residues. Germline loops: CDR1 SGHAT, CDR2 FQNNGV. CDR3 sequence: CASSATWNSGANGLTF. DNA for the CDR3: TGTGCCAGCAGCGCAACTTGGAACTCTGGGGCCAACGGCCTGACTTTC.

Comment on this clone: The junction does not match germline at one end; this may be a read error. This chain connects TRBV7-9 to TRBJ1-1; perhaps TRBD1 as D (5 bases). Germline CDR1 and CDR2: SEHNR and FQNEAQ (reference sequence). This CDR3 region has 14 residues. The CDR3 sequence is CSSSFVQGVTEAFF. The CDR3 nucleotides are TGTTCCAGCAGCTTCGTTCAAGGGGTCACTGAAGCTTTCTTT.

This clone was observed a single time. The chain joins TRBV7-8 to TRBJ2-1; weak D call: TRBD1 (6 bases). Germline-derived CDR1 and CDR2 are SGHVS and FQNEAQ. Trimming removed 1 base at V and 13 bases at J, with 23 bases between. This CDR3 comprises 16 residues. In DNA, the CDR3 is TGTGCCAGCAGCTTAGAGTATGGGGGCCTATTCCAGGATCAGTTCTTC. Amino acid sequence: CASSLEYGGLFQDQFF.

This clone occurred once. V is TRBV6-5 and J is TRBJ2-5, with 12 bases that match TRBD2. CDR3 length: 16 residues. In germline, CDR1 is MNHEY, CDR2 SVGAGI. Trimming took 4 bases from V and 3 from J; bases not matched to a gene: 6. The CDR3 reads CASSSPTSGGKETQYF. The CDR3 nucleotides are TGTGCCAGCAGTTCCCCGACTAGCGGGGGTAAAGAGACCCAGTACTTC.

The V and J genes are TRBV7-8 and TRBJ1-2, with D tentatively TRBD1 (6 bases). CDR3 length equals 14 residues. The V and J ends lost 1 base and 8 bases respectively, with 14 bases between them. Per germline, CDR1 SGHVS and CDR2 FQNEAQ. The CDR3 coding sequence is TGTGCCAGCAGCTTAGTGCGGGGGGCAGACGGCTACACCTTC. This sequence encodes CASSLVRGADGYTF.

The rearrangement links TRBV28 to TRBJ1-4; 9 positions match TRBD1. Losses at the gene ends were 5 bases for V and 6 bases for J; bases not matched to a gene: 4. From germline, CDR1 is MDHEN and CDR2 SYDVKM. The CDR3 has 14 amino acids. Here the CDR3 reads CASSIGQGYEKLFF. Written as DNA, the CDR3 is TGTGCCAGCAGTATCGGACAGGGGTATGAAAAACTGTTTTTT.

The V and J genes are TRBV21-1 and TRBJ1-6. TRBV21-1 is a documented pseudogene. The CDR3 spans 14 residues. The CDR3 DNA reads TGTGCCAGCAGCAAAAAAGGAGGCAATTCACCCCTCCACTTT. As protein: CASSKKGGNSPLHF.

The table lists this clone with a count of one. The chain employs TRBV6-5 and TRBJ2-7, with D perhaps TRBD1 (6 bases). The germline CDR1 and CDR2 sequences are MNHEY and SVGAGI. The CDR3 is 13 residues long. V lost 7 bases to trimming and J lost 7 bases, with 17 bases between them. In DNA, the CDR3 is TGTGCCAGCACTTCTCTTGGTCAGGGGGAGCAGTACTTC. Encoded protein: CASTSLGQGEQYF.

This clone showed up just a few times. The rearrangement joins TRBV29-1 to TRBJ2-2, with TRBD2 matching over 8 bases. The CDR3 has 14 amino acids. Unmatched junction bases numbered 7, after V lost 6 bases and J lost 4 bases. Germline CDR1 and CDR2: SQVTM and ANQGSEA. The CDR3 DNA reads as TGCAGCGTGGCCGGGGGGGCAGGCACCGGGGAGCTGTTTTTT. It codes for CSVAGGAGTGELFF.

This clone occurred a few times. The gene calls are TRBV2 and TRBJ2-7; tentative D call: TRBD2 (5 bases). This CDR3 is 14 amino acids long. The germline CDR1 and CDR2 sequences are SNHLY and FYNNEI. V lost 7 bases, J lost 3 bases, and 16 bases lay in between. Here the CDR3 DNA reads TGTGCCAGCACCTCCGAACGGGGAGTCTACGAGCAGTACTTC. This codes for CASTSERGVYEQYF.

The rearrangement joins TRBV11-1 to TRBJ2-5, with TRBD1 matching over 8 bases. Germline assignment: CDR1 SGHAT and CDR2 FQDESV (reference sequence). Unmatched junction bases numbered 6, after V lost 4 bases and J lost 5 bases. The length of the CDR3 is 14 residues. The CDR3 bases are TGTGCCAGCAGCTCGCCAGGGGGCGCTGAGACCCAGTACTTC. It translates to CASSSPGGAETQYF.

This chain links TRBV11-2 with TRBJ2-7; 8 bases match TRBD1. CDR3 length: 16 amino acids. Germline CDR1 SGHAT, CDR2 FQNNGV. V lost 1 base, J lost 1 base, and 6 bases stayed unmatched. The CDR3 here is CASSLVGGQASYEQYF. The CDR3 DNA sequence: TGTGCCAGCAGCTTAGTTGGGGGACAGGCGTCCTACGAGCAGTACTTC.

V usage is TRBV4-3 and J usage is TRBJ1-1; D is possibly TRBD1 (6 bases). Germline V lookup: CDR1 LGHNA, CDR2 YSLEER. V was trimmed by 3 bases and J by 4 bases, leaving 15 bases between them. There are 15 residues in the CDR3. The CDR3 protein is CASSQTIRGSTEAFF. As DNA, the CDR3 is TGCGCCAGCAGCCAGACAATCAGGGGATCCACTGAAGCTTTCTTT.

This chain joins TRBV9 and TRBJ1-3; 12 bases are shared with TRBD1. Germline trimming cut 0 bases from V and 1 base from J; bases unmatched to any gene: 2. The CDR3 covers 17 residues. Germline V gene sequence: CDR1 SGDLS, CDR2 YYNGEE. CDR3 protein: CASSVGDRGRSGNTIYF. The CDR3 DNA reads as TGTGCCAGCAGCGTAGGGGACAGGGGGCGATCTGGAAACACCATATATTTT.

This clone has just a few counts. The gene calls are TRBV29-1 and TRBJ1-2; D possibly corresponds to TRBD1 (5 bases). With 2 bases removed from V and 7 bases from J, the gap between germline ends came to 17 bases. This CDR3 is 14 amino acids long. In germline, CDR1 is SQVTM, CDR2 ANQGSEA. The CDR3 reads CSVEPMSGSVGYTF. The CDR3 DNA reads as TGCAGCGTTGAACCGATGTCAGGGTCGGTTGGCTACACCTTC.